The 13 T cell receptor beta chains reported below all come from one sample, sequenced in a study of blood T cells in healthy people across ages. A J-beta primer mix and a sample-barcoded 5' primer were used in a second PCR of roughly 7 to 12 cycles. TCRdb called the 5' RACE reads again in MiXCR, with one record for every CDR3 protein. This repertoire shows about 1 million distinct CDR3 sequences, 40% to 55% found once; its top ten account for around 18%. Sequencing was done on a sample of blood. These receptors all come from a woman in her sixties in good health.

This clonotype has just a few counts. The V and J genes are TRBV5-6 and TRBJ1-5; D ambiguous. Germline V gives CDR1 SGHDT, CDR2 YYEEEE. Trimming removed 2 bases at V and 6 bases at J, with 15 bases between. The CDR3 contains 15 residues. The CDR3 sequence: CASSLSGVLGQPQHF. The CDR3 DNA reads as TGTGCCAGCAGCTTATCTGGGGTTTTGGGTCAGCCCCAGCATTTT.

The rearrangement links TRBV20-1 to TRBJ2-1; 13 bases are shared with TRBD2. This CDR3 has 18 residues. Germline V gene data show CDR1 as DFQATT and CDR2 as SNEGSKA (reference sequence). V gave up 6 bases and J gave up 9 bases; unmatched junction bases: 20. The CDR3 region is CSAGLTSGRWGSRVEQFF. CDR3 DNA: TGCAGTGCAGGACTGACTAGCGGGAGGTGGGGATCACGGGTTGAGCAGTTCTTC.

This clonotype was picked up a small number of times. This rearrangement joins TRBV7-2 to TRBJ1-2; D possibly corresponds to TRBD1 (5 bases). Trimming removed 2 bases from V and 4 bases from J, with 17 bases in between. This CDR3 has 16 residues. CDR1 is SGHTA and CDR2 is FQGNSA in the germline V gene. CDR3 region: CASSLFQGARSYGYTF. Here the CDR3 DNA reads TGTGCCAGCAGCTTATTCCAAGGGGCACGGAGCTATGGCTACACCTTC.

The V and J genes are TRBV2 and TRBJ2-5; 8 nucleotides agree with TRBD1. The J call may be wrong; the DNA end is better matched by TRBJ2-7. In germline, CDR1 is SNHLY, CDR2 FYNNEI. The CDR3 length is 15 residues. CDR3 region: CASSEAPGGIYEQYF. The DNA of the CDR3 is TGTGCCAGCAGTGAAGCGCCAGGGGGCATCTACGAGCAGTACTTC.

The chain uses TRBV10-3 and TRBJ2-2; D is possibly TRBD1 or TRBD2 (5 bases each). The CDR3 sequence is 14 residues long. Germline values: CDR1 ENHRY, CDR2 SYGVKD. V shed 6 bases and J shed 3 bases, with 11 bases lying between them. CDR3 bases: TGTGCCATCAGGAGGGGCGGTGACACCGGGGAGCTGTTTTTT. Translating it yields CAIRRGGDTGELFF.

The chain couples TRBV15 to TRBJ1-5; D perhaps matches TRBD1 (5 bases). From germline, CDR1 is LNHNV and CDR2 YYDKDF (reference sequence). The CDR3 has 16 residues. Between the trimmed V and J ends, which lost 4 bases and 1 base, there was a span of 14 bases. CDR3 DNA sequence: TGTGCCACCAGCATGGGACCCTATAGGAGCAATCAGCCCCAGCATTTT. It translates to CATSMGPYRSNQPQHF.

This clonotype was detected only a few times. The V and J genes are TRBV5-1 and TRBJ2-7; the match to TRBD1 covers 8 bases. The V segment lost 0 bases and the J segment 6 bases; nucleotides outside the gene matches: 5. CDR3 length: 14 amino acids. The V gene's germline CDR1 is SGHRS and CDR2 YFSETQ. This CDR3 is CASSLAARGREQYF. The CDR3 DNA reads as TGCGCCAGCAGCTTGGCGGCCAGGGGGCGCGAGCAGTACTTC.

This clonotype was recorded a few times. The chain combines TRBV6-5 with TRBJ2-7; D may be TRBD1 (5 bases). Between the trimmed V and J ends, which lost 5 bases and 0 bases, there was a span of 14 bases. Germline-derived CDR1 and CDR2 are MNHEY and SVGAGI. This CDR3 region has 15 residues. CDR3 in DNA: TGTGCCAGCAGTCCAGAGGACATGAGCTCCTACGAGCAGTACTTC. This gives the protein CASSPEDMSSYEQYF.

V is TRBV9 and J is TRBJ1-5; D remains unclear. The CDR3 consists of 14 residues. V lost 5 bases and J 0 bases, leaving 9 bases between the germline ends. Germline CDR1 and CDR2: SGDLS and YYNGEE. The CDR3, as DNA: TGTGCCAGCAGTACGGGCAGTAGCAATCAGCCCCAGCATTTT. Protein sequence: CASSTGSSNQPQHF.

This clonotype occurred many times. At one boundary the junction diverges from the germline segment, which might be a read error. This chain uses TRBV12-3 or TRBV12-4 with TRBJ2-7; 10 positions agree with TRBD2. The CDR3 is 14 amino acids. The CDR3 bases are TGCGCCAGCAGCTTGCTAGCGGGAGCCGGGGAGCAGTACTTC. Its protein product is CASSLLAGAGEQYF.

This chain uses TRBV6-2 or TRBV6-3 with TRBJ1-6; 10 nucleotides match TRBD1. V dropped 4 bases and J dropped 7; count of bases not matched to a gene: 10. This CDR3 comprises 17 residues. Germline-derived CDR1 and CDR2 are MNHEY and SVGEGT. CDR3 loop: CASSSYPDRGDNSPLHF. The CDR3 DNA sequence: TGTGCCAGCAGTTCTTACCCGGACAGGGGGGACAATTCACCCCTCCACTTT.

The chain links TRBV19 to TRBJ2-2, with 9 positions matching TRBD1. The CDR3 consists of 16 residues. The junction had 10 bases not matched to a gene; V was cut back by 5 bases and J by 6 bases. The germline gives CDR1 LNHDA, CDR2 SQIVND (reference sequence). For the CDR3, the DNA is TGTGCCAGTAGTTGGGGACAGGGATCGGGCGCCGGGGAGCTGTTTTTT. It yields the protein CASSWGQGSGAGELFF. Filled out from reference TRBV19 and TRBJ2-2, the complete variable domain reads DGGITQSPKYLFRKEGQNVTLSCEQNLNHDAMYWYRQDPGQGLRLIYYSQIVNDFQKGDIAEGYSVSREKKESFPLTVTSAQKNPTAFYLCASSWGQGSGAGELFFGEGSRLTVL.

The CDR3 DNA reads TGTGCCAGCAGCTGCGGGCCAGCAGATACGCAGTATTTT. It is translated as CASSCGPADTQYF. J is TRBJ2-3 and V is TRBV12-3 or TRBV12-4; possible D gene TRBD2, 5 bases. CDR3 length: 13 amino acids. V was shortened by 6 bases and J by 4 bases, with 11 bases between the two germline ends.